This T cell receptor (beta chain) was sequenced for a study of regulatory T cells in long-lasting Graves disease. The wider study: Positive TSH receptor antibodies alongside over 5 years of antithyroid drugs were what marked Graves' disease as persistent.

V shed 2 bases and J shed 4 bases, with 11 bases lying between them. CDR3 length: 14 amino acids. The germline V gene encodes CDR1 SGHAT and CDR2 FQNNGV. General study points: Among the persistent patients, 2,741 public clonotypes were shared, more than the 850 to 1,000 shared among new patients. Newly diagnosed Graves' patients had higher TCR diversity than persistent ones.

Researchers made TCR beta libraries by using iRepertoire HTBI primers and running Arm-PCR on CDR3 regions. TCRdb re-called the multiplex PCR reads through MiXCR, storing one row per CDR3 protein. The sample has 300,000 to 350,000 distinct CDR3 sequences, roughly a fifth seen once. This clonotype has a count of ten or more. The antigen is undetermined. Stated time point: persistent/refractory GD, antithyroid drugs over 5 years with positive TRAb. After RNA was extracted from PBMCs, the TCR library was made from it. In each case, Graves' disease was diagnosed per American Thyroid Association guidelines.

The origin of this receptor is a female donor with Graves disease. The chain carries TRBV11-2 and TRBJ1-2; D perhaps matches TRBD1 (6 bases). This specimen was peripheral blood mononuclear cells (PBMCs), taken when the disease was refractory, from a patient treated with antithyroid drugs. The CDR3 here is CASSLLDSPYGYTF. The CDR3 bases are TGTGCCAGCAGCTTACTGGACAGTCCCTATGGCTACACCTTC.